The sequence of this T cell receptor (beta chain) was determined in a study of blood T cell repertoires in COVID-19. Study-level background: COVID-19 samples from acute and convalescent phases originated in the United States, Italy and Spain. Sample material is recorded as cDNA or gDNA derived from T cells, B-cell-depleted T cells, or PBMCs.

In the source study's methods: Estimates of nucleated cell counts were drawn from the amplification of reference gene primers. Using immunoSEQ multiplex PCR, the repertoire was profiled, and TCRdb retains in-frame clones only, with some absent. V, J and clone size are taken as reported in that table, and D and trimming were inferred from the DNA itself. The sample has 100,000 to 130,000 clones, less than 90% seen once. With 1 base clipped from V and 5 bases from J, the junction kept 7 bases outside the gene matches. The CDR3 has 16 residues. Germline loops: CDR1 SGDLS, CDR2 YYNGEE. The chain employs TRBV9 and TRBJ2-1; 9 positions match TRBD1. Sequenced sample: peripheral blood. The sequence was collected from a human donor in a cohort sampled during active COVID-19. CDR3: CASSVRTGVFDNEQFF. Written as DNA, the CDR3 is TGTGCCAGCAGCGTACGGACAGGGGTGTTCGACAATGAGCAGTTCTTC.